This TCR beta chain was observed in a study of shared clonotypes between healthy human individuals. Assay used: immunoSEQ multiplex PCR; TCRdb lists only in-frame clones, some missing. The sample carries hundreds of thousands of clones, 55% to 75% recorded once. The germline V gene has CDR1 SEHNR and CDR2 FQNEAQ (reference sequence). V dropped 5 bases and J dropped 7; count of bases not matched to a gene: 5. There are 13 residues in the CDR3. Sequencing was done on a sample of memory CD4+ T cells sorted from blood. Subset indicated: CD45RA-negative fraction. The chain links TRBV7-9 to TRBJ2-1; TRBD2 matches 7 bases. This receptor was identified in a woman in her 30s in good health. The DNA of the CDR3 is TGTGCCAGCAGCCCCCCTAGCGGAAATGAGCAGTTCTTC. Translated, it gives CASSPPSGNEQFF.